This TCR beta chain comes out of a study of shared clonotypes between healthy human individuals. Whole-study context: Every donor yielded three CD4 naive, three CD4 memory, two CD8 naive and one CD8 memory plate. General study results and limits: Clonotype sharing across a few donors was observed for around 5% of naive CD4 clonotypes.

Only in-frame clones appear in the TCRdb table, and some are missing; sequencing was by immunoSEQ multiplex PCR. Of more than 2 million clones listed, almost 96% were seen once; the top ten hold 0.13%. Naive CD45RA+ and memory CD45RA-negative subsets were split from CD4+ cells. Between the trimmed V and J ends, which lost 4 bases and 0 bases, there was a span of 20 bases. In germline, CDR1 is SGHNT, CDR2 YYREEE (reference sequence). The CDR3 extends over 18 amino acids. As for this clone: As yet, its antigen is unknown.

This chain joins TRBV5-4 and TRBJ1-3; a weak D match, TRBD1 (6 bases). The sequence was collected from a man between 18 and 29 years old in good health. Sequencing was done on a sample of naive CD4+ T cells sorted from blood. Subset noted: CD45RA+ positively selected. Written as DNA, the CDR3 is TGTGCCAGCAGCCGAGGGCTTGGGGGGCTCAACTCTGGAAACACCATATATTTT. Protein product: CASSRGLGGLNSGNTIYF.